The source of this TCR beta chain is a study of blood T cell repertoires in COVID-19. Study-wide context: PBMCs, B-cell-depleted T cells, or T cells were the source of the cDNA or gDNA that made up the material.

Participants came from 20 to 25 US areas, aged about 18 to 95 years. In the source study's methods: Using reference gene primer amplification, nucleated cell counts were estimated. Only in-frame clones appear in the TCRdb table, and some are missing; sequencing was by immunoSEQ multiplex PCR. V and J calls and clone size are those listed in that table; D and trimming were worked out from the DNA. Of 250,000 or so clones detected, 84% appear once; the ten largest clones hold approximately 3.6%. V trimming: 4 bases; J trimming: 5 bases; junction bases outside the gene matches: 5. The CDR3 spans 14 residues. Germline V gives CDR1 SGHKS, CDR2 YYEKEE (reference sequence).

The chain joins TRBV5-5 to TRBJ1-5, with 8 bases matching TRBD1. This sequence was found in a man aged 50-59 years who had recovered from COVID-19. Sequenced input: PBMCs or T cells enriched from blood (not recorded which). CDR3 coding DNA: TGTGCCAGCAGCCTACAGGGGGGGGATCAGCCCCAGCATTTT. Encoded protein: CASSLQGGDQPQHF.